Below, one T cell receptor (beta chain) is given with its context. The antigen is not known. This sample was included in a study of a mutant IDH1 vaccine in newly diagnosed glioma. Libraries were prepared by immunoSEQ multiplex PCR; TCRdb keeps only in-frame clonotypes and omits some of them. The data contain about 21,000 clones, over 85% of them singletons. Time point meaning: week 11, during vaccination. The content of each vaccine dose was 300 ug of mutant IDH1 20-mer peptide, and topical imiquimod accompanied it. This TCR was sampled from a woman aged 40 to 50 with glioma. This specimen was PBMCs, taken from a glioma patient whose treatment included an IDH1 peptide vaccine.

In DNA, the CDR3 is TGTGCCAGCAGCAGGACCGGGACGGTCGGGACCGGGGAGCTGTTTTTT. It yields the protein CASSRTGTVGTGELFF. This chain connects TRBV25-1 to TRBJ2-2; possibly TRBD1 or TRBD2 for D (5 bases each). Germline loops: CDR1 MGHDK, CDR2 SYGVNS. The CDR3 sequence is 16 residues long. V dropped 6 bases and J dropped 5 bases, with 19 bases sitting between them.